These 3 T cell receptor beta chains came from one sample sequenced in a study of OX40 agonist ivuxolimab in advanced cancers. Produced via immunoSEQ multiplex PCR; TCRdb's table is partial and in-frame only. The data contain approximately 41,000 clones, over 80% of them singletons. This sample comprised CD4+ or CD8+ T cells sorted from blood, obtained in a trial of the OX40 agonist ivuxolimab. Every receptor here comes from an adult with an advanced solid tumor such as melanoma, head and neck, liver or kidney cancer.

V and J are TRBV7-2 and TRBJ1-2, with D unclear. The germline CDR1 and CDR2 sequences are SGHTA and FQGNSA. There are 12 residues in the CDR3. The ends were cut back, 7 bases at V and 7 bases at J, with 13 bases in the middle. This CDR3 reads CASTVSESGYTF. The CDR3, as DNA: TGTGCCAGCACCGTAAGCGAGAGTGGCTACACCTTC. The full variable domain, with the rest looked up from reference TRBV7-2 and TRBJ1-2, is GAGVSQSPSNKVTEKGKDVELRCDPISGHTALYWYRQSLGQGLEFLIYFQGNSAPDKSGLPSDRFSAERTGGSVSTLTIQRTQQEDSAVYLCASTVSESGYTFGSGTRLTVV.

The rearrangement joins TRBV5-4 to TRBJ2-2; D perhaps matches TRBD2 (6 bases). CDR3 length equals 13 residues. Germline lookup yields CDR1 SGHNT and CDR2 YYREEE (reference sequence). The V end was cut by 6 bases, the J end by 2 bases, with 8 bases between. This CDR3 reads CASIGSNTGELFF. In DNA, the CDR3 is TGTGCCAGCATCGGGAGTAACACCGGGGAGCTGTTTTTT.

This chain links TRBV29-1 with TRBJ2-7; 8 bases are a match to TRBD2. Per germline, CDR1 SQVTM and CDR2 ANQGSEA. The CDR3 has 13 amino acids. In DNA, the CDR3 is TGCAGTGCGCGGAGCGGGAGAACGTGGGAGCAGTACTTC. The encoded protein is CSARSGRTWEQYF.